This T cell receptor beta chain is drawn from a study of shared clonotypes between healthy human individuals. Assay: immunoSEQ multiplex PCR; the TCRdb copy retains only in-frame clones and omits some. The sample gives roughly 2.5 million clones, 90% to 95% of which show up once; over 0.12% is in the top ten. The sequenced material came from naive CD4+ T cells sorted from blood. The subset: CD45RA+ positively selected. The TCR comes from a man younger than 30 in good health.

CDR3 DNA sequence: TGTGCCAGCAGTGAAGCGGACGGGCCTGGCTACACCTTC. Translating it yields CASSEADGPGYTF. The chain combines TRBV6-1 with TRBJ1-2, with D unclear. The CDR3 has 13 residues. Germline CDR1 is MNHNS and CDR2 is SASEGT. The germline V and J ends were trimmed by 0 bases and 7 bases, with 9 bases remaining between them.